A selection of T cell receptor beta chains follows, all from one sample in a study of blood T cell repertoires in COVID-19. Profiled with immunoSEQ multiplex PCR; TCRdb holds only in-frame clones, not every one. The table includes over 90,000 clones, roughly 89% detected once. The material sequenced was peripheral blood. The receptors were sampled from a woman between 45 and 60 years old with COVID-19, enrolled during active disease. Both conserved end residues are part of each CDR3. The D gene is left open where the match is weak. Only part of the rows carry a size: once, few, many, or a class if the clone is expanded.

V	J	size	D	DNA	CDR3
TRBV11-3	TRBJ2-2	NA	NA	TGTGCCAGCAGCTTCGGCGCGGGGGCCCACACCGGGGAGCTGTTTTTT	CASSFGAGAHTGELFF
TRBV6-5	TRBJ1-3	NA	NA	TGTGCCAGCAGGCCCTCGTCCCCAGGGGACACCATATATTTT	CASRPSSPGDTIYF
TRBV12-3/TRBV12-4	TRBJ2-2	NA	NA	TGTGCCAGCACCGCAGGGTCCGGGGAGCTGTTTTTT	CASTAGSGELFF
TRBV5-6	TRBJ1-2	NA	TRBD1	TGTGCCAGCAGCTCGGACAGGGTACACGGCTACACCTTC	CASSSDRVHGYTF
TRBV18	TRBJ1-1	NA	NA	TGTGCCAGCTCACCCCTTGGACAGCCCATGAACACTGAAGCTTTCTTT	CASSPLGQPMNTEAFF
TRBV7-2	TRBJ2-3	NA	TRBD2	TGTGCCAGCAGCTTATCGGCGACGGGGGGGCTGGGCACAGATACGCAGTATTTT	CASSLSATGGLGTDTQYF
TRBV14	TRBJ1-4	NA	TRBD1	TGTGCCAGCAGCCTATTAACAGGGGGCTCGGAACTGTTTTTT	CASSLLTGGSELFF
TRBV5-1	TRBJ2-1	few	NA	TGCGCCAGCAGTTTCGGTCAGGGCTACAATGAGCAGTTCTTC	CASSFGQGYNEQFF
TRBV28	TRBJ2-5	NA	NA	TGTGCCAGCACCCCCGGGACTGCCCAGCAGTACTTC	CASTPGTAQQYF
TRBV27	TRBJ1-5	NA	NA	TGTGCCAGCAGTTTAAGTGGCAACAATCAGCCCCAGCATTTT	CASSLSGNNQPQHF
TRBV15	TRBJ2-2	NA	TRBD2	TGTGCCACCAGCAGATGGCGGGGGGCTGGTACCGGGGAGCTGTTTTTT	CATSRWRGAGTGELFF
TRBV9	TRBJ2-5	NA	TRBD2	TGTGCCAGCAGTACTAGCGGGGGGAGGGAGACCCAGTACTTC	CASSTSGGRETQYF
TRBV30	TRBJ1-2	NA	NA	TGTGCCTGGAGTGTAGGGGCGGAGTATGGCTACACCTTC	CAWSVGAEYGYTF
TRBV7-8	TRBJ1-1	NA	NA	TGTGCCAGCAGCTTAGGAGGGAGTCAGCCTGAAGCTTTCTTT	CASSLGGSQPEAFF
TRBV7-2	TRBJ1-1	once	NA	TGTGCCAGCACCTCCCCGGGGGGGTGGACTGAAGCTTTCTTT	CASTSPGGWTEAFF
TRBV5-1	TRBJ1-2	NA	NA	TGCGCCAGCAGCCCACCGTTGGACTCCCTACCGGGTGGCTACACCTTC	CASSPPLDSLPGGYTF
TRBV25-1	TRBJ2-5	NA	NA	TGTGCCAGCGGTGAGAGGGTGCAAGAGACCCAGTACTTC	CASGERVQETQYF
TRBV9	TRBJ2-3	NA	NA	TGTGCCAGCAGCCTCAGCACAGATACGCAGTATTTT	CASSLSTDTQYF
TRBV5-1	TRBJ2-1	NA	NA	TGCGCCAGCAGCTTTGACAAGTACAATGAGCAGTTCTTC	CASSFDKYNEQFF
TRBV14	TRBJ1-2	NA	TRBD1	TGTGCCAGCAGCCACCTTACAGGGGCCTCCTATGGCTACACCTTC	CASSHLTGASYGYTF
TRBV18	TRBJ1-1	NA	NA	TGTGCCAGCTCACCATCGGGGGGCACTGAAGCTTTCTTT	CASSPSGGTEAFF
TRBV10-1	TRBJ1-1	NA	NA	TGCGCCAGCAGTGAAATCAAGAACACTGAAGCTTTCTTT	CASSEIKNTEAFF
TRBV2	TRBJ1-1	NA	NA	TGTGCCAGCGAAGGATACGGGGGACCTGAAGCTTTCTTT	CASEGYGGPEAFF
TRBV11-3	TRBJ1-1	NA	NA	TGTGCCAGCAGCCCAGACCTAGCCGTTATGAACACTGAAGCTTTCTTT	CASSPDLAVMNTEAFF
TRBV7-3	TRBJ2-7	NA	TRBD2	TGTGCCAGCAGCTTAGCGGCACTAGCGGGGGGGCACGAGCAGTACTTC	CASSLAALAGGHEQYF
TRBV5-6	TRBJ2-4	NA	TRBD2	TGTGCCAGCAGTCCACTAGCGGGGGGGCTAATTAACATTCAGTACTTC	CASSPLAGGLINIQYF
TRBV12-5	TRBJ1-1	NA	TRBD1	TGTGCTAGTGGTTTGTCACCCAGGGGGCGTTGGATGAACACTGAAGCTTTCTTT	CASGLSPRGRWMNTEAFF
TRBV7-6	TRBJ2-3	NA	TRBD2	TGTGCCAGCAGCCCCCCTAGCGGTTACACAGATACGCAGTATTTT	CASSPPSGYTDTQYF
TRBV19	TRBJ1-6	NA	NA	TGTGCCTGTGGGCAGGGGACAAATTCACCCCTCCACTTT	CACGQGTNSPLHF
TRBV27	TRBJ1-1	NA	NA	TGTGCCAGCAGTCTCCTCGGACAGCCTATGAACACTGAAGCTTTCTTT	CASSLLGQPMNTEAFF
TRBV27	TRBJ1-4	NA	NA	TGTGCCAGCAGTATAACAGGAGACCCAGGAAAACTGTTTTTT	CASSITGDPGKLFF
TRBV7-6	TRBJ2-7	NA	TRBD2	TGTGCCAGCAGCTTCGGGTCGGGGGGTCTCGAGCAGTACTTC	CASSFGSGGLEQYF
TRBV9	TRBJ1-1	NA	NA	TGTGCCAGCAGCGTCTGGGGGGTACCCAACACTGAAGCTTTCTTT	CASSVWGVPNTEAFF
TRBV30	TRBJ2-1	NA	NA	TGTGCCTGGAGTGATGGAATAGGGGCCGATGAGCAGTTCTTC	CAWSDGIGADEQFF
TRBV29-1	TRBJ1-1	once	TRBD1	TGCAGCGCGGACAGGGGGCGGGAAACTGAAGCTTTCTTT	CSADRGRETEAFF
TRBV4-3	TRBJ2-7	NA	TRBD2	TGCGCCAGCAGCCAAGATTGGGGGGGATACGAGCAGTACTTC	CASSQDWGGYEQYF
TRBV30	TRBJ1-4	NA	TRBD1	TGTGCCTGGAGTGCCTCCAGGGGGCTTAGGGAAAAACTGTTTTTT	CAWSASRGLREKLFF
TRBV3-1/TRBV3-2	TRBJ1-5	NA	NA	TGTGCCAGCAGCCAAGGAGTAGGGTGGGAGGGCAATCAGCCCCAGCATTTT	CASSQGVGWEGNQPQHF
TRBV7-8	TRBJ2-4	NA	NA	TGTGCCAGCAGCTTAGGGAGAGCCAAAAACATTCAGTACTTC	CASSLGRAKNIQYF
TRBV2	TRBJ2-3	NA	TRBD2	TGTGCCAGCCTACTAGCGGGGGAGTTAGATACGCAGTATTTT	CASLLAGELDTQYF
TRBV2	TRBJ1-1	NA	NA	TGTGCCAGCAGTGATACTTCGAACACTGAAGCTTTCTTT	CASSDTSNTEAFF
TRBV30	TRBJ2-7	NA	NA	TGTGCCTGGAGTGTGACAGGCGCTAGGGGCGAGCAGTACTTC	CAWSVTGARGEQYF
TRBV6-2/TRBV6-3	TRBJ2-1	NA	NA	TGTGCCAGCAGTCCCGCACAGGTGATATCCTACAATGAGCAGTTCTTC	CASSPAQVISYNEQFF
TRBV5-5	TRBJ1-2	NA	NA	TGTGCCAGCAGCTTGACAGGGTATGGCTACACCTTC	CASSLTGYGYTF
TRBV19	TRBJ1-4	once	NA	TGTGCCAGTAGCCCCAGGGGCCCTGAAAAACTGTTTTTT	CASSPRGPEKLFF
TRBV5-5	TRBJ2-1	NA	TRBD1	TGTGCCAGCAGAACGACAGGGCAGAGACCCAATGAGCAGTTCTTC	CASRTTGQRPNEQFF
TRBV2	TRBJ2-1	once	TRBD2	TGTGCCAGCAGAGCACTAGCGGGGGGGCCGAATGAGCAGTTCTTC	CASRALAGGPNEQFF
TRBV24-1	TRBJ1-2	NA	NA	TGTGCCACCGAAGATGACAGCTATGGCTACACCTTC	CATEDDSYGYTF
TRBV4-1	TRBJ1-1	NA	NA	TGCGCCAGCAGCTCTGCGAATACCGCGCTAGGGGGGGTCGCTGAAGCTTTCTTT	CASSSANTALGGVAEAFF
TRBV7-9	TRBJ2-7	once	TRBD1	TGTGCCAGCAGCGAGCGACAGGGGTTCTCCTACGAGCAGTACTTC	CASSERQGFSYEQYF
TRBV7-9	TRBJ2-1	NA	NA	TGTGCCAGTATGCTGGAGGGACGCTCCTACAATGAGCAGTTCTTC	CASMLEGRSYNEQFF
TRBV12-3/TRBV12-4	TRBJ1-5	NA	NA	TGTGCCAGCAGTCTTCAGGGATCCCAGCCCCAGCATTTT	CASSLQGSQPQHF
TRBV11-2	TRBJ1-5	NA	NA	TGTGCCAGCAGCTTCCCGGGGTATAGCAATCAGCCCCAGCATTTT	CASSFPGYSNQPQHF
TRBV4-1	TRBJ1-6	NA	NA	TGCGCCAGCAGCCAAGATAGCAGGGTCTATAATTCACCCCTCCACTTT	CASSQDSRVYNSPLHF
TRBV10-3	TRBJ2-3	NA	NA	TGTGCCATCAGTGAGGCGGGAGATACGCAGTATTTT	CAISEAGDTQYF
TRBV7-2	TRBJ1-2	NA	NA	TGTGCCAGCAGCTTAACGGCCAGGCCCAACTATGGCTACACCTTC	CASSLTARPNYGYTF
TRBV7-9	TRBJ2-1	NA	TRBD2	TGTGCCAGCAGCTCTAGCGATCCTACTAGCGTACTCTACAATGAGCAGTTCTTC	CASSSSDPTSVLYNEQFF